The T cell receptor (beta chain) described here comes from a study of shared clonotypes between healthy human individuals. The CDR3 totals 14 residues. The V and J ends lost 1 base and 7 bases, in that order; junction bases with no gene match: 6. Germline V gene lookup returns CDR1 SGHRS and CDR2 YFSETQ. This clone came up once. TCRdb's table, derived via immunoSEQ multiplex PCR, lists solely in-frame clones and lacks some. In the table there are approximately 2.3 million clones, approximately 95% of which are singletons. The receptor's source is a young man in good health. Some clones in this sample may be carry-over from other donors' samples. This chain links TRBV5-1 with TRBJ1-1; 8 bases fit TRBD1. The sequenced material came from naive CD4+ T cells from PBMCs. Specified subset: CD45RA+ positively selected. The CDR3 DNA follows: TGCGCCAGCAGCTTGCGGGACAGGAACCTTGAAGCTTTCTTT. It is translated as CASSLRDRNLEAFF.